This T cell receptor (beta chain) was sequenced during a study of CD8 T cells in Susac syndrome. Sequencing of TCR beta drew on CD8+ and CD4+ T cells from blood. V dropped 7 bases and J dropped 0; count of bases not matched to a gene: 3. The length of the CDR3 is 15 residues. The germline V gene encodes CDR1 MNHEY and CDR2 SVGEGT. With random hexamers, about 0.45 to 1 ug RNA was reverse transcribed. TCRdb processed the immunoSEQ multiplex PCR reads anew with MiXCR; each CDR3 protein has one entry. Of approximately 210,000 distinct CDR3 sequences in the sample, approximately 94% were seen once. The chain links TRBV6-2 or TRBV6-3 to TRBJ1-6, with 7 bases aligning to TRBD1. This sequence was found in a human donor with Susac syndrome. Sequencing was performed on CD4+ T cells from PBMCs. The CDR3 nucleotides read TGTGCCAGCACGACAGGGAGCTCCTATAATTCACCCCTCCACTTT. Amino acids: CASTTGSSYNSPLHF.